This T cell receptor beta chain was found in a study of blood T cells in healthy people across ages. Overall study context: When template switching was applied, about one barcoded beta molecule was captured per two T cells.

Through a sample-barcoded 5' primer and a J-beta primer mix, a second PCR was run for roughly 7 to 11 cycles. TCRdb reanalysed the 5' RACE reads using MiXCR and keeps one entry per CDR3 protein. The sample consists of roughly 800,000 distinct CDR3 sequences, about 62% of them appearing once. Trimming cost V 2 bases and J 0 bases, with 14 bases left between them. This CDR3 contains 15 residues. In germline, CDR1 is DFQATT, CDR2 SNEGSKA (reference sequence). Per sample, a minimum of 6.5 million PBMCs were isolated. The source of this sequence is a man aged 30-40 years in good health. V and J are TRBV20-1 and TRBJ2-7; D unclear. The specimen was blood. The CDR3 DNA follows: TGCAGTGCTAGATCGAGCAGAACAAGCTCCTACGAGCAGTACTTC. Encoded protein: CSARSSRTSSYEQYF.